A single sample gave rise to the 3 T cell receptor beta chains below, sequenced in a study of blood T cell repertoires in COVID-19. TCRdb's copy holds only in-frame clones and misses some; the assay was immunoSEQ multiplex PCR. The table lists 270,000 or so clones, 85% to 95% of them singletons. Material for sequencing was PBMCs or T cells enriched from blood (not recorded which). These receptors all stem from a man in his forties who had been exposed to COVID-19.

The chain joins TRBV14 to TRBJ1-1, with 9 nucleotides matching TRBD1. The CDR3 totals 15 residues. CDR1 is SGHDN, CDR2 FVKESK, per germline. The V gene end was trimmed by 2 bases and the J gene end by 1 base; junction bases not matched to a gene: 2. The CDR3 DNA is TGTGCCAGCAGCCAAACGACAGGGGGGAACACTGAAGCTTTCTTT. Amino acids: CASSQTTGGNTEAFF.

In its sample, this clone was seen once. The gene calls are TRBV29-1 and TRBJ2-1; 9 bases are shared with TRBD1. Trimming removed 6 bases from V and 1 base from J; junction bases left unmatched: 4. This CDR3 has 14 residues. The germline CDR1 and CDR2 sequences are SQVTM and ANQGSEA. CDR3 loop: CSVAGTGSYNEQFF. CDR3 nucleotides: TGCAGCGTGGCCGGGACAGGGTCCTACAATGAGCAGTTCTTC.

The chain employs TRBV4-2 and TRBJ2-7; tentative D call: TRBD1 (6 bases). V lost 3 bases to trimming and J lost 6 bases, with 15 bases between them. The CDR3 is 14 amino acids. Per germline, CDR1 LGHNA and CDR2 YNFKEQ. For the CDR3, the DNA is TGTGCCAGCAGCCAGCTTGGGGGCCGGTCCGAGCAGTACTTC. Translating gives CASSQLGGRSEQYF.